The subject of this entry is one T cell receptor (beta chain). The table lists this clonotype with a few counts. The antigen it recognizes is unknown. Nothing much larger sits one base from this clone, and base qualities are not available. Library preparation was by PCR. DNA from cultured CD4+ T cells underwent TCR sequencing with the Oncomine TCR Beta short-read assay at the Johns Hopkins FTIC core. Genomic DNA was extracted from the cultured CD4+ T cells with the QIAamp micro DNA kit. Oncomine TCR Beta libraries from cultured CD4+ T cells were pooled using unique dual indexes and sequenced on an Illumina iSeq 100. In the paper's pipeline: Non-productive sequences were filtered out, and CDR3s that did not start with C, did not end with F or W, or were shorter than 7 amino acids were discarded. The MANAFEST web application was used to identify antigen-specific clonotypes by comparing peptide-stimulated wells against reference wells and other culture wells. An FDR below 0.05, an odds ratio above 5, and a productive frequency above 0.1% in at least two of three replicate wells were required for clones to be considered positive. A clonotype was classed as cross-reactive if the clonotype showed significant expansion both in SARS-CoV-2 spike wells and in at least one common cold coronavirus spike condition. CDR3 homology was assessed with Levenshtein distances (stringdist) and unrooted phylogenetic trees (ape) in R version 3.6.1. TCRdb trimmed the raw reads at Q25, called clones with MiXCR and kept productive beta chains. Entries are consolidated by CDR3 protein sequence, retaining the most common genes and DNA. The V and J calls and clone size come from TCRdb's table, not from the authors' own analysis. A total of more than 20,000 distinct CDR3 sequences appear in this sample, about 46% of them only once. The ten largest account for 7.2% of the sample.

Reading the germline V gene gives CDR1 MNHEY and CDR2 SVGAGI. Unmatched junction bases come to 9, with V trimmed by 4 bases and J by 10 bases. The CDR3 goes from the cysteine to the phenylalanine over 15 residues. Only CDR3 DNA remains: 45 bases, in frame from the first base. Interpreted using the paper, the treatment or condition label stands for: roughly ten-day PBMC culture with coronavirus spike peptide pools or control peptides (ViraFEST assay). The ViraFEST assay was used in the study, in which antigen-specific T cells were expanded with peptide pools and expanded clonotypes were subsequently identified by TCR sequencing. Positive SARS-CoV-2 PCR tests in the convalescent patients dated from March to December 2020, before Alpha, Beta and Delta variants emerged in the United States. About 2 million PBMCs per well were cultured in IMDM with roughly 5% human AB serum and roughly 10 IU/ml IL-2, plus 10 ug/ml peptide pools. On days 3 and 7, half of the culture medium was replaced with fresh IL-2-containing medium. After roughly 11 days of culture, CD4+ T cells were isolated by negative selection with the EasySep CD4+ T cell isolation kit. PBMCs were separated from whole blood using Ficoll-Paque Plus gradient centrifugation and then either used fresh or cryopreserved at -140C. In general, triplicate wells were set up for every culture condition.

The data derive from a study of vaccination and CD4 T cells after COVID-19 (dated by TCRdb to between 2021 and 2024). Concerning the study at large: Convalescent patients had a positive SARS-CoV-2 result on nasal swab PCR, and of these patients, under ten had mild disease and one had severe disease. In around nine COVID-19 convalescent patients and several infection-naive healthy vaccine recipients, the spike-specific CD4+ TCR repertoire before mRNA vaccination was compared with the repertoire after mRNA vaccination. Post-COVID blood samples were collected from convalescent patients a median of around 100 days after diagnosis, with a range of roughly 35 to 180 days. Six males and four females were included in the convalescent cohort, with two Hispanic individuals, seven Caucasians, two Asians and one multiracial person represented. Participants got two doses of the Pfizer-BioNTech BNT162b2 vaccine (n=8) or two doses of the Moderna mRNA-1273 vaccine (n=2). In control cultures, a CEFX viral epitope pool was used as positive control, an HIV-1 Nef peptide pool was used as negative control, or no peptide was added. Overlapping spike peptide pools from SARS-CoV-2 and from the common cold coronaviruses HCoV-NL63, HCoV-OC43 and HCoV-229E were used as culture stimuli. The time from the second vaccine dose to post-vaccine blood sampling had a median of around 72 days and ranged from about 14 to 241 days. What the work shows at the level of the full study, not this receptor alone: Of the vaccine-specific clones found in convalescent patients, nearly all (304 of 307) were mono-reactive for SARS-CoV-2 spike instead of being cross-reactive with common cold coronaviruses. The median count of SARS-CoV-2-reactive clonotypes went up from about 23 after infection to more than 30 after vaccination, although the change was not significant. Among convalescent patients, a median about 87% of the SARS-CoV-2-reactive clones seen after vaccination appeared only after vaccination, which suggests priming specific to the vaccine. Relatively few convalescent patients were included in the study, and early timepoints after natural infection were not analyzed.

Sequenced input: CD4+ T cells from blood, cultured in vitro. This TCR was recovered from a human donor who had recovered from COVID-19. The chain is made from TRBV6-5 and TRBJ1-6; 8 bases in the junction line up with TRBD1. The DNA sequence is TGTGCCAGCAGTTTCCGTGGGACAGGAGAATCACCCCTCCACTTT. Its amino acids are CASSFRGTGESPLHF.